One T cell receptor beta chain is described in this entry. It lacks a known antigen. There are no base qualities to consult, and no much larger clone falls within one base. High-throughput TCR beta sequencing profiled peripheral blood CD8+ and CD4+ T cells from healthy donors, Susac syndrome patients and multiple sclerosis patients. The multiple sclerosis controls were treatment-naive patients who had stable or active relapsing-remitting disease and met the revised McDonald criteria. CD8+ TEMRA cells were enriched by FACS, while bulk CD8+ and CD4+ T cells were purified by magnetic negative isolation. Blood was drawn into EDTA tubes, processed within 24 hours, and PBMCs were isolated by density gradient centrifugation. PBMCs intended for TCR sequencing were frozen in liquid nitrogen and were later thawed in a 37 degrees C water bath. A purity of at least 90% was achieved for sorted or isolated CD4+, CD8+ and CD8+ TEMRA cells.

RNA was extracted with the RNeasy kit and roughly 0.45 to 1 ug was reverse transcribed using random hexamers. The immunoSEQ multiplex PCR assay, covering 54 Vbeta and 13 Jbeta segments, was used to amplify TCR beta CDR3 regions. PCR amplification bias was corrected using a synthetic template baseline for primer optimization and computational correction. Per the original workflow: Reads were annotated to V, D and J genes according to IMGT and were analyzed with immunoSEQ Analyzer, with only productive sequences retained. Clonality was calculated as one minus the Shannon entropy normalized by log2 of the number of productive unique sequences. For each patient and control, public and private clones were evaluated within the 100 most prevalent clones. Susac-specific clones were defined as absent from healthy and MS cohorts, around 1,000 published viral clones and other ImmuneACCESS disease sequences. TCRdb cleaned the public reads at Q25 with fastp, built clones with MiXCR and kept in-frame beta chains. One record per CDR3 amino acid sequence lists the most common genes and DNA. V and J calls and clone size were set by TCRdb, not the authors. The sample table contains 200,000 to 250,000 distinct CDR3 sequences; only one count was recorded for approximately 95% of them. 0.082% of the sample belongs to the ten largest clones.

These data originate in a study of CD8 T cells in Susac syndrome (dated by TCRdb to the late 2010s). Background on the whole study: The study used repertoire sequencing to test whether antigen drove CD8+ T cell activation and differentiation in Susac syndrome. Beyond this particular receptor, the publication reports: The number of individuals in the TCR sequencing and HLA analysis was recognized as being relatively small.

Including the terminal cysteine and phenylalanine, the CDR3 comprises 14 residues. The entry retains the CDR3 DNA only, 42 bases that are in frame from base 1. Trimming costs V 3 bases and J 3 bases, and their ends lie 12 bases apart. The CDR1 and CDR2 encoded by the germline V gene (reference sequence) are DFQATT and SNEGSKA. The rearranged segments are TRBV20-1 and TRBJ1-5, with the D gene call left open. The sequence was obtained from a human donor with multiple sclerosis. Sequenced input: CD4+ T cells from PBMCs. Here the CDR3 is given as CSARSHSNNQPQHF. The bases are TGCAGTGCTAGGTCGCACAGCAACAATCAGCCCCAGCATTTT.